Listed here is a single T cell receptor (beta chain). The sample is drawn from a study of blood T cell repertoires in COVID-19. Across the whole study: Donors in the United States, Italy and Spain gave samples during acute or convalescent COVID-19. Sources were T cells, B-cell-depleted T cells, or PBMCs; the material itself was cDNA or gDNA.

This CDR3 contains 15 residues. CDR1 LNHDA and CDR2 SQIVND come from the germline V gene (reference sequence). The ends were cut back, 5 bases at V and 0 bases at J, with 10 bases in the middle. This table comes from immunoSEQ multiplex PCR, and its TCRdb copy is limited to in-frame clones, with some not included. The sample lists fewer than 500,000 clones, more than 75% seen once, with 0.85% to 1.3% in the top ten. The chain uses TRBV19 and TRBJ1-4; no clear D gene. The TCR comes from a human donor with acute or convalescent COVID-19. The donor label of this sample is uncertain. Sequencing input: peripheral blood. CDR3 nucleotides: TGTGCCAGTAGTTCCAGAAGTGCAACTAATGAAAAACTGTTTTTT. It yields the protein CASSSRSATNEKLFF.